This T cell receptor beta chain was captured in a study of identical twins. Among all donors, each was a healthy Caucasian. This clonotype was recorded at least ten times. Using its own MiXCR run on the 5' RACE reads, TCRdb lists one record per CDR3 protein. The table has more than 400,000 distinct CDR3 sequences, approximately 14% seen once. These sequences were also reported in another study, on yellow fever vaccine responses in identical twins.

Sequenced: CD4+ T cells sorted from blood. The sequence was obtained from a young woman in good health.

The CDR3 protein is CSASRLTDTQYF. CDR3 in DNA: TGCAGTGCTAGTCGTTTAACAGATACGCAGTATTTT. V gene TRBV20-1 combines with J gene TRBJ2-3; no clear D gene. Germline values: CDR1 DFQATT, CDR2 SNEGSKA (reference sequence). CDR3 length equals 12 residues. V was shortened by 3 bases and J by 3 bases, with 7 bases between the two germline ends.